The 9 T cell receptor beta chains below all came from one sample that was sequenced in a study of cytomegalovirus exposure and HLA in healthy donors. The PCR had 60 Vbeta and 13 Jbeta primers. Clones were sequenced by immunoSEQ multiplex PCR, and TCRdb holds only the in-frame ones, with some missing. The sample data list just over 200,000 clones. The sequenced sample consisted of PBMCs. These receptor sequences come from a girl aged 2-10 years in good health and CMV-seropositive.

The chain is built from TRBV6-1 and TRBJ1-1; D not certain. Trimming pared 4 bases from V and 1 base from J, leaving 7 bases between. This CDR3 has 13 amino acids. The germline CDR1 and CDR2 sequences are MNHNS and SASEGT. CDR3 nucleotide sequence: TGTGCCAGCAGTGGATCAGAGAACACTGAAGCTTTCTTT. This encodes CASSGSENTEAFF.

The chain combines TRBV4-1 with TRBJ1-5; 7 nucleotides agree with TRBD1. There are 16 residues in the CDR3. With V trimmed by 0 bases and J by 5 bases, 7 bases remained unmatched. Germline CDR1 and CDR2: MGHRA and YSYEKL. CDR3 sequence reads: CASSQDQGVAHQPQHF. CDR3 nucleotide sequence: TGCGCCAGCAGCCAAGATCAGGGGGTTGCGCATCAGCCCCAGCATTTT.

The V call is TRBV18, the J call TRBJ2-7, with 7 nucleotides matching TRBD1. The V segment lost 2 bases and the J segment 0 bases; nucleotides outside the gene matches: 1. Germline lookup yields CDR1 KGHSH and CDR2 LQKENI. CDR3 length equals 14 residues. The CDR3 loop reads CASSPDRVSYEQYF. The CDR3 region has the DNA TGTGCCAGCTCACCAGACAGGGTCTCCTACGAGCAGTACTTC. Complete variable domain (other parts from reference TRBV18 and TRBJ2-7): NAGVMQNPRHLVRRRGQEARLRCSPMKGHSHVYWYRQLPEEGLKFMVYLQKENIIDESGMPKERFSAEFPKEGPSILRIQQVVRGDSAAYFCASSPDRVSYEQYFGPGTRLTVT.

The chain has TRBV5-8 and TRBJ1-5; the D is unclear. CDR1 SGHTS and CDR2 YDEGEE come from the germline V gene. This CDR3 comprises 14 residues. The ends were cut back, 4 bases at V and 5 bases at J, with 13 bases in the middle. Here the CDR3 reads CASSPQRADQPQHF. In DNA form, the CDR3 reads TGTGCCAGCAGCCCGCAGAGGGCCGATCAGCCCCAGCATTTT.

The rearrangement links TRBV27 to TRBJ1-3, with TRBD1 matching over 9 bases. In germline, CDR1 is MNHEY, CDR2 SMNVEV (reference sequence). CDR3 length: 17 residues. V shed 5 bases, J shed 1 base, and the junction held 9 bases outside the gene matches. CDR3 nucleotide sequence: TGTGCCAGCAGTCCGGGACAGGGTTGGGGATCTGGAAACACCATATATTTT. Amino acids: CASSPGQGWGSGNTIYF.

V gene TRBV19 combines with J gene TRBJ2-5; 10 bases are a match to TRBD2. J gave up 5 bases and V 4 bases, and 10 bases lay outside the gene matches. Germline assignment: CDR1 LNHDA and CDR2 SQIVND (reference sequence). This CDR3 comprises 16 residues. CDR3 protein: CASSTSSGRAGETQYF. DNA for the CDR3: TGTGCCAGTAGTACCTCTAGCGGGAGAGCCGGGGAGACCCAGTACTTC.

The gene calls are TRBV30 and TRBJ2-5; 8 nucleotides line up with TRBD1. CDR1 and CDR2 from the germline V gene are GTSNPN and SVGIG (reference sequence). The J segment lost 1 base and the V segment lost 4 bases, leaving 8 bases of the junction unmatched. This CDR3 has 15 residues. The CDR3 loop is CAWTDRGVLQETQYF. The CDR3 DNA follows: TGTGCCTGGACAGACAGGGGAGTTCTCCAAGAGACCCAGTACTTC.

The chain is built from TRBV5-6 and TRBJ2-3, with unresolved D. Germline values: CDR1 SGHDT, CDR2 YYEEEE. The ends were cut back, 4 bases at V and 2 bases at J, with 14 bases in the middle. The CDR3 runs 15 residues. CDR3 amino acids: CASSKLLSFTDTQYF. The DNA for the CDR3 is TGTGCCAGCAGCAAACTGTTGTCGTTCACAGATACGCAGTATTTT.

V and J are TRBV27 and TRBJ1-2; 11 nucleotides agree with TRBD1. Looked up from germline, CDR1 is MNHEY and CDR2 is SMNVEV (reference sequence). Germline trimming cut 6 bases from V and 6 bases from J; bases unmatched to any gene: 12. The CDR3 spans 16 residues. The DNA of the CDR3 is TGTGCCAGCAGCCCGGGACAGGGGGGGATCGGGAATGGCTACACCTTC. It specifies CASSPGQGGIGNGYTF.